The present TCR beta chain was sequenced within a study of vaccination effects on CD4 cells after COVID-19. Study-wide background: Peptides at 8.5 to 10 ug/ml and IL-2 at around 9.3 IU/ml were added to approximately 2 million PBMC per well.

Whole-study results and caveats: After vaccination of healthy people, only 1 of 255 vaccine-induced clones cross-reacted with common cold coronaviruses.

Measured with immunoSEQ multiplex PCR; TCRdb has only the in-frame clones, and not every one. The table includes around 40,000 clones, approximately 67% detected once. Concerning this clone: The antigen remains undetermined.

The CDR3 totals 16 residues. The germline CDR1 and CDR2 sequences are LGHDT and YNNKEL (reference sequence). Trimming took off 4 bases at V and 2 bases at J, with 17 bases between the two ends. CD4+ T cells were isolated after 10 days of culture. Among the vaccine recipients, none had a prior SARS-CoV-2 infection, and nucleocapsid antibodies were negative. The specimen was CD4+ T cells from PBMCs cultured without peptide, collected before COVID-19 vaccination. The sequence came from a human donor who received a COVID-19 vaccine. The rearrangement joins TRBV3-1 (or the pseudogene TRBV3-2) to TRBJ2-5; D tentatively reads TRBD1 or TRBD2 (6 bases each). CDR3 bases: TGTGCCAGCAGCCCCGGTGGCGGGACACTTCAAGAGACCCAGTACTTC. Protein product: CASSPGGGTLQETQYF.